This T cell receptor beta chain was recovered during a study of T-cell memory formation after mild COVID-19. TCRdb reprocessed the 5' RACE reads via MiXCR and lists one record per CDR3 protein. The data hold around 210,000 distinct CDR3 sequences, with 9.5% observed a single time. Notes on the study in general: Cross-reactive memory apparently joined, as some responding clones appeared in pre-infection memory.

The length of the CDR3 is 12 residues. V lost 1 base to trimming and J lost 3 bases, with 3 bases between them. Details on this clonotype: The antigen remains undetermined.

Sequencing was done on a sample of PBMCs or a T cell subset sorted from them (not recorded which). The rearrangement links TRBV12-3 or TRBV12-4 to TRBJ1-2; no clear D. This clonotype was obtained from a young man who had mild COVID-19 (a few samples of this study predate the infection). Cell type and time point are not known. DNA for the CDR3: TGTGCCAGCAGTTTAGTAGACTATGGCTACACCTTC. Its translation is CASSLVDYGYTF.